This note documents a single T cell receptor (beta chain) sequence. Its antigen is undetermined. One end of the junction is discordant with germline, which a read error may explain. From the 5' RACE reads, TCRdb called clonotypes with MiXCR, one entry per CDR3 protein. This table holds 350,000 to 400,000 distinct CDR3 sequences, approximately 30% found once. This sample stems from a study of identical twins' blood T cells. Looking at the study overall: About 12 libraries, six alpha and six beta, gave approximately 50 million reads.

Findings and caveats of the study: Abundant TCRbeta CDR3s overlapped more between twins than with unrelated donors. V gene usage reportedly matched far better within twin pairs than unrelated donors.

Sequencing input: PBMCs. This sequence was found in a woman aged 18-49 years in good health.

As DNA, the CDR3 is TGTGCCAGCAGTTTAGGTGGGGGACGTCATTTT. Translating gives CASSLGGGRHF. The chain recombines TRBV12-3 or TRBV12-4 with TRBJ2-3; D is possibly TRBD1 or TRBD2 (5 bases each). This CDR3 comprises 11 residues.